These 3 T cell receptor beta chains originate from one sample sequenced in a study of identifying expanded T cells in peripheral blood. Profiled with immunoSEQ multiplex PCR; TCRdb holds only in-frame clones, not every one. The sample comprises around 100,000 clones, around 90% of which are singletons, and 17% rests with the top ten. The specimen was blood. All receptors come from a person aged 18 to 75 in good health.

The rearrangement joins TRBV28 to TRBJ1-1; 9 nucleotides agree with TRBD1. V dropped 3 bases and J dropped 0; count of bases not matched to a gene: 8. Germline CDR1 MDHEN, CDR2 SYDVKM. The CDR3 loop spans 17 amino acids. CDR3 amino acids: CASSFRRTGALNTEAFF. The CDR3 nucleotides read TGTGCCAGCAGTTTCCGGCGGACAGGGGCTTTGAACACTGAAGCTTTCTTT.

This clone was counted a single time. DNA of the CDR3: TGTGCCAGCATCCTCTCTCCCCGATCCAACACTGAAGCTTTCTTT. Amino acid sequence: CASILSPRSNTEAFF. J is TRBJ1-1 and V is TRBV7-9; D gene ambiguous. Trimming cost V 7 bases and J 2 bases, with 17 bases left between them. Germline V gene data show CDR1 as SEHNR and CDR2 as FQNEAQ (reference sequence). The CDR3 has 15 residues.

The chain is built from TRBV10-1 and TRBJ2-3; 8 positions agree with TRBD2. CDR1 is WNHNN and CDR2 is SYGVQD in the germline V gene (reference sequence). V shed 3 bases and J 11 bases; nucleotides not matched to a gene: 13. The CDR3 totals 15 residues. This chain's CDR3 is CASSERAGAPKGQYF. As DNA, the CDR3 is TGCGCCAGCAGTGAACGAGCGGGGGCCCCAAAGGGGCAGTATTTT.